Presented here are 3 T cell receptor beta chains from one specimen sequenced in a study. Each CDR3 protein is one row after TCRdb ran MiXCR on the 5' RACE reads. The sample holds around 34,000 distinct CDR3 sequences, roughly 27% seen once. Tregs were sorted as CD4+CD25+CD127-/low cells. Sample: tumor-infiltrating Tregs sorted from the breast tumor. The receptors shown here come from a female donor with breast cancer.

The chain recombines TRBV4-2 with TRBJ1-2, with TRBD1 as a possible D gene (5 bases). Germline V lookup: CDR1 LGHNA, CDR2 YNFKEQ. The length of the CDR3 is 15 residues. Trimming shortened V by 0 bases and J by 6 bases, and 14 bases separated the two germline ends. The CDR3 DNA sequence: TGTGCCAGCAGCCAAGATCAGGGCAGGGACGATGGCTACACCTTC. Protein sequence: CASSQDQGRDDGYTF.

This clonotype was counted many times. This chain's CDR3 is CASSLTGGAGTEAFF. The CDR3 nucleotides read TGTGCCAGCAGCTTAACGGGGGGGGCTGGCACTGAAGCTTTCTTT. The rearrangement uses TRBV7-3 and TRBJ1-1, with a tentative D call TRBD1 (6 bases). Germline loops: CDR1 SGHTA, CDR2 FQGTGA. Trimming took 0 bases from V and 4 from J, leaving 12 bases between them. The CDR3 runs to 15 residues.

This clonotype was observed many times. V is TRBV29-1 and J is TRBJ1-1; 9 bases map to TRBD1. CDR3 length: 17 residues. Germline V gene data show CDR1 as SQVTM and CDR2 as ANQGSEA. The junction had 15 bases not matched to a gene; V was cut back by 5 bases and J by 2 bases. CDR3 DNA: TGCAGCGTTCGTGGTTGGACAGGGGAGGGGATCAACACTGAAGCTTTCTTT. This sequence encodes CSVRGWTGEGINTEAFF.